The source of this T cell receptor (beta chain) is a study of breast tumors, draining lymph nodes, adjacent tissues. Study-wide results and caveats: Data only fit, rather than demonstrated, lymph node origin of most tumor T cells.

This CDR3 is built from 17 residues. Germline V gene lookup returns CDR1 SGHVS and CDR2 FQNEAQ. V lost 1 base and J lost 10, with 20 bases in between. This clonotype was observed many times. Its antigen is still unknown. TCRdb re-derived calls from the multiplex PCR reads in MiXCR, one entry per CDR3 protein. The sample has 150,000 to 200,000 distinct CDR3 sequences, approximately 30% seen once; the top ten hold 4.3%. Axillary draining lymph nodes of breast cancer patients supplied the node samples. The rearrangement links TRBV7-8 to TRBJ1-6; D is perhaps TRBD1 (6 bases). The origin of this receptor is a female donor with breast cancer. Some clones in this sample may be carry-over from other donors' samples. The sequencing sample was made of axillary lymph node tissue. The CDR3 coding sequence is TGTGCCAGCAGCTTAGATCAGGGGCGGCTTACAGGGTCACCCCTCCACTTT. This encodes CASSLDQGRLTGSPLHF.